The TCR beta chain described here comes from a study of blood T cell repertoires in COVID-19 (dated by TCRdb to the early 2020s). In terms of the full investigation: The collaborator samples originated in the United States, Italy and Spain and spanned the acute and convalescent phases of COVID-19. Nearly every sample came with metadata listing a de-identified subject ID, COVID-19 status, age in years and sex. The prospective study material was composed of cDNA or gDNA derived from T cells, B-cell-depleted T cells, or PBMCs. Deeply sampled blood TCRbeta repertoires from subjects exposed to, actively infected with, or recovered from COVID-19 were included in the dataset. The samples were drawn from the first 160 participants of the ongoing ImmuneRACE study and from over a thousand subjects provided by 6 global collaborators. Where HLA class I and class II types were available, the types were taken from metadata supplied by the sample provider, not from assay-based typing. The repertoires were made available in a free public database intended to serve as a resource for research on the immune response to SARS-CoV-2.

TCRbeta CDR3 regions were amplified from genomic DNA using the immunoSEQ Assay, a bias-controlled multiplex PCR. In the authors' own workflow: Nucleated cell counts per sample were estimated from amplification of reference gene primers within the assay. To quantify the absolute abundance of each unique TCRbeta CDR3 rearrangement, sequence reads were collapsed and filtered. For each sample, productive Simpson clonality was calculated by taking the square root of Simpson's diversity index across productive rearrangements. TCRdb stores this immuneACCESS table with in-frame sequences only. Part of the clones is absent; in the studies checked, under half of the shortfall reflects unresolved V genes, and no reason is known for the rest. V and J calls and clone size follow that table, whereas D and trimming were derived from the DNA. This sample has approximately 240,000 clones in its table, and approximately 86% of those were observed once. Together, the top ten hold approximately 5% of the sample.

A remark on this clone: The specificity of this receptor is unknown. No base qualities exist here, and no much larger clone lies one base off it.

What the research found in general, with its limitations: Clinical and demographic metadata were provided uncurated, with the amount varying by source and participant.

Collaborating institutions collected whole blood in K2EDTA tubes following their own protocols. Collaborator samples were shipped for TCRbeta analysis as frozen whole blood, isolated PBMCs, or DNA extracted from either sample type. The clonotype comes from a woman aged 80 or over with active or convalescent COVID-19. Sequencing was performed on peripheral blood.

The DNA sequence is TGTGCCAGCAGCTTAGTGGACAGGAGTGTCTACGAGCAGTACTTC. Protein translation: CASSLVDRSVYEQYF. The chain employs TRBV11-1 and TRBJ2-7; 7 nucleotides in the junction match TRBD1. The CDR3 sequence holds 15 residues, the cysteine and phenylalanine included. Solely the CDR3 DNA is kept, with 45 bases framed from the first base. Trimming removed 1 base from V and 3 bases from J; the gene matches leave 6 bases unexplained. The germline V gene (reference sequence) specifies SGHAT as CDR1 and FQDESV as CDR2.